Below, one T cell receptor (beta chain) is given with its context. What it recognizes is unknown. The sample is drawn from a study of CD8 T cells in ankylosing spondylitis. Notes on the study in general: Made up of several highly homologous variants, a TCR beta motif appeared characteristic of ankylosing spondylitis blood. Significant enrichment of disease-linked clones was reported in matched ankylosing spondylitis synovial fluid.

V shed 3 bases, J shed 0 bases, and the junction held 4 bases outside the gene matches. The CDR3 loop spans 15 amino acids. CDR1 ENHRY and CDR2 SYGVKD come from the germline V gene. TCRdb redid the calling of the 5' RACE reads with MiXCR, one entry per CDR3 protein. The sample has 350,000 or so distinct CDR3 sequences; around 15% are singletons. The TCR was taken from a male donor with ankylosing spondylitis or in good health (not recorded which). Sequencing was carried out using blood, either unsorted or a sorted T cell fraction (not recorded which). This chain connects TRBV10-3 to TRBJ1-1, with 7 bases aligning to TRBD1. Here the CDR3 DNA reads TGTGCCATCAGTGAAGGGGGCGGAATGAACACTGAAGCTTTCTTT. This gives the protein CAISEGGGMNTEAFF.